This T cell receptor (beta chain) was retrieved from a study of blood T cell repertoires in COVID-19. Study details: The origin of the acute and convalescent COVID-19 samples was the United States, Italy and Spain. The analysed material was cDNA or gDNA that came from T cells, B-cell-depleted T cells, or PBMCs.

Authors' methods: Estimated nucleated cell counts came from reference gene primer amplification. Generated by immunoSEQ multiplex PCR, the TCRdb table keeps only in-frame clones and is missing some. V and J calls and clone size follow that table, whereas D and trimming were derived from the DNA. This sample carries roughly 49,000 clones, 85% to 95% of them seen once, and the ten largest clones take roughly 9.8%. V lost 6 bases and J 4 bases, leaving 12 bases between the germline ends. CDR3 size: 13 residues. The sequence was obtained from a woman older than 75 with acute or convalescent COVID-19. This rearrangement joins TRBV12-3 or TRBV12-4 to TRBJ1-2, with a weak D call TRBD1 (5 bases). Material for sequencing was peripheral blood. The chain's CDR3 is CASSPGGGYGYTF. The DNA of the CDR3 is TGTGCCAGCAGCCCGGGGGGTGGCTATGGCTACACCTTC.